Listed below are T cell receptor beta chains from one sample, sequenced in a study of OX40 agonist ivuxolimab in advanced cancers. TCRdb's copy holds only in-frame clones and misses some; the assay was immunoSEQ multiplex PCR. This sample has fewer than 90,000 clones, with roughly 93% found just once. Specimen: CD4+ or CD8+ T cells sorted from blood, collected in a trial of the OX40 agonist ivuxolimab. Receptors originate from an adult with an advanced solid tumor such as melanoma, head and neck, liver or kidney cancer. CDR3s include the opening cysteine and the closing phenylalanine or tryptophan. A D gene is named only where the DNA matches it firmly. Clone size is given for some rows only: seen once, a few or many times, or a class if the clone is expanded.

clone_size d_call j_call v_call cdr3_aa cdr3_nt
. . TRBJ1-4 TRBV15 CATSRDRGFNEKLFF TGTGCCACCAGCAGAGATCGGGGTTTTAATGAAAAACTGTTTTTT
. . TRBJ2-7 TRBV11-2 CASSLVRAGTYEQYF TGTGCCAGCAGCTTAGTCAGAGCTGGAACCTACGAGCAGTACTTC
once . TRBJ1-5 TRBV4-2 CASSQDETGYYQPQHF TGTGCCAGCAGCCAAGATGAGACAGGCTATTATCAGCCCCAGCATTTT
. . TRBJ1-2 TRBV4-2 CASRFTEKGNYGYTF TGTGCCAGCAGGTTTACAGAGAAGGGGAACTATGGCTACACCTTC
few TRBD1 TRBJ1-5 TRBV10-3 CAMGQENQPQHF TGTGCCATGGGACAGGAGAATCAGCCCCAGCATTTT
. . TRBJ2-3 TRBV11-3 CASSFEDTQYF TGTGCCAGCAGCTTTGAAGATACGCAGTATTTT
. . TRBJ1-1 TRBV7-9 CASSSQVNTEAFF TGTGCCAGCAGCTCACAGGTGAACACTGAAGCTTTCTTT
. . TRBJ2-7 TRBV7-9 CASSIIYEQYF TGTGCCAGCAGTATTATTTACGAGCAGTACTTC
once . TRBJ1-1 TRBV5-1 CASSSVRGEMNTEAFF TGCGCCAGCAGCTCAGTAAGAGGGGAAATGAACACTGAAGCTTTCTTT
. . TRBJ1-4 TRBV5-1 CASSLVPGTNEKLFF TGCGCCAGCAGCTTGGTCCCGGGGACTAATGAAAAACTGTTTTTT
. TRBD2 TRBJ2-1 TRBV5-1 CASSSLAGGPNEQFF TGCGCCAGCAGCTCCCTAGCGGGGGGGCCCAATGAGCAGTTCTTC
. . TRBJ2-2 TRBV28 CASSFLSSNTGELFF TGTGCCAGCAGTTTTCTCTCCTCGAACACCGGGGAGCTGTTTTTT
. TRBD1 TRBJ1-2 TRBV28 CASSTQGVAGYTF TGTGCCAGCAGTACCCAGGGGGTCGCTGGCTACACCTTC
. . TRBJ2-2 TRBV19 CATARGRENTGELFF TGTGCCACCGCCCGGGGACGGGAAAACACCGGGGAGCTGTTTTTT
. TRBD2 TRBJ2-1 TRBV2 CASSGITSGRGNEQFF TGTGCCAGCAGTGGCATTACTAGCGGGAGAGGAAATGAGCAGTTCTTC
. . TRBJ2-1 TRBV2 CASSDSRRSSYNEQFF TGTGCCAGCAGTGATAGCAGGCGGAGCTCCTACAATGAGCAGTTCTTC
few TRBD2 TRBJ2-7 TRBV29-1 CSVYGLAGGRRYEQYF TGCAGCGTCTACGGACTAGCGGGGGGCCGACGGTACGAGCAGTACTTC
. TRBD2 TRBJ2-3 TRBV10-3 CAIRAGTSSTDTQYF TGTGCCATCAGAGCCGGGACTAGCAGCACAGATACGCAGTATTTT
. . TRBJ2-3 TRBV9 CASSFMSSTDTQYF TGTGCCAGCAGCTTCATGTCTAGCACAGATACGCAGTATTTT
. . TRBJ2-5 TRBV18 CASSPTRETQYF TGTGCCAGCTCTCCCACACGGGAGACCCAGTACTTC